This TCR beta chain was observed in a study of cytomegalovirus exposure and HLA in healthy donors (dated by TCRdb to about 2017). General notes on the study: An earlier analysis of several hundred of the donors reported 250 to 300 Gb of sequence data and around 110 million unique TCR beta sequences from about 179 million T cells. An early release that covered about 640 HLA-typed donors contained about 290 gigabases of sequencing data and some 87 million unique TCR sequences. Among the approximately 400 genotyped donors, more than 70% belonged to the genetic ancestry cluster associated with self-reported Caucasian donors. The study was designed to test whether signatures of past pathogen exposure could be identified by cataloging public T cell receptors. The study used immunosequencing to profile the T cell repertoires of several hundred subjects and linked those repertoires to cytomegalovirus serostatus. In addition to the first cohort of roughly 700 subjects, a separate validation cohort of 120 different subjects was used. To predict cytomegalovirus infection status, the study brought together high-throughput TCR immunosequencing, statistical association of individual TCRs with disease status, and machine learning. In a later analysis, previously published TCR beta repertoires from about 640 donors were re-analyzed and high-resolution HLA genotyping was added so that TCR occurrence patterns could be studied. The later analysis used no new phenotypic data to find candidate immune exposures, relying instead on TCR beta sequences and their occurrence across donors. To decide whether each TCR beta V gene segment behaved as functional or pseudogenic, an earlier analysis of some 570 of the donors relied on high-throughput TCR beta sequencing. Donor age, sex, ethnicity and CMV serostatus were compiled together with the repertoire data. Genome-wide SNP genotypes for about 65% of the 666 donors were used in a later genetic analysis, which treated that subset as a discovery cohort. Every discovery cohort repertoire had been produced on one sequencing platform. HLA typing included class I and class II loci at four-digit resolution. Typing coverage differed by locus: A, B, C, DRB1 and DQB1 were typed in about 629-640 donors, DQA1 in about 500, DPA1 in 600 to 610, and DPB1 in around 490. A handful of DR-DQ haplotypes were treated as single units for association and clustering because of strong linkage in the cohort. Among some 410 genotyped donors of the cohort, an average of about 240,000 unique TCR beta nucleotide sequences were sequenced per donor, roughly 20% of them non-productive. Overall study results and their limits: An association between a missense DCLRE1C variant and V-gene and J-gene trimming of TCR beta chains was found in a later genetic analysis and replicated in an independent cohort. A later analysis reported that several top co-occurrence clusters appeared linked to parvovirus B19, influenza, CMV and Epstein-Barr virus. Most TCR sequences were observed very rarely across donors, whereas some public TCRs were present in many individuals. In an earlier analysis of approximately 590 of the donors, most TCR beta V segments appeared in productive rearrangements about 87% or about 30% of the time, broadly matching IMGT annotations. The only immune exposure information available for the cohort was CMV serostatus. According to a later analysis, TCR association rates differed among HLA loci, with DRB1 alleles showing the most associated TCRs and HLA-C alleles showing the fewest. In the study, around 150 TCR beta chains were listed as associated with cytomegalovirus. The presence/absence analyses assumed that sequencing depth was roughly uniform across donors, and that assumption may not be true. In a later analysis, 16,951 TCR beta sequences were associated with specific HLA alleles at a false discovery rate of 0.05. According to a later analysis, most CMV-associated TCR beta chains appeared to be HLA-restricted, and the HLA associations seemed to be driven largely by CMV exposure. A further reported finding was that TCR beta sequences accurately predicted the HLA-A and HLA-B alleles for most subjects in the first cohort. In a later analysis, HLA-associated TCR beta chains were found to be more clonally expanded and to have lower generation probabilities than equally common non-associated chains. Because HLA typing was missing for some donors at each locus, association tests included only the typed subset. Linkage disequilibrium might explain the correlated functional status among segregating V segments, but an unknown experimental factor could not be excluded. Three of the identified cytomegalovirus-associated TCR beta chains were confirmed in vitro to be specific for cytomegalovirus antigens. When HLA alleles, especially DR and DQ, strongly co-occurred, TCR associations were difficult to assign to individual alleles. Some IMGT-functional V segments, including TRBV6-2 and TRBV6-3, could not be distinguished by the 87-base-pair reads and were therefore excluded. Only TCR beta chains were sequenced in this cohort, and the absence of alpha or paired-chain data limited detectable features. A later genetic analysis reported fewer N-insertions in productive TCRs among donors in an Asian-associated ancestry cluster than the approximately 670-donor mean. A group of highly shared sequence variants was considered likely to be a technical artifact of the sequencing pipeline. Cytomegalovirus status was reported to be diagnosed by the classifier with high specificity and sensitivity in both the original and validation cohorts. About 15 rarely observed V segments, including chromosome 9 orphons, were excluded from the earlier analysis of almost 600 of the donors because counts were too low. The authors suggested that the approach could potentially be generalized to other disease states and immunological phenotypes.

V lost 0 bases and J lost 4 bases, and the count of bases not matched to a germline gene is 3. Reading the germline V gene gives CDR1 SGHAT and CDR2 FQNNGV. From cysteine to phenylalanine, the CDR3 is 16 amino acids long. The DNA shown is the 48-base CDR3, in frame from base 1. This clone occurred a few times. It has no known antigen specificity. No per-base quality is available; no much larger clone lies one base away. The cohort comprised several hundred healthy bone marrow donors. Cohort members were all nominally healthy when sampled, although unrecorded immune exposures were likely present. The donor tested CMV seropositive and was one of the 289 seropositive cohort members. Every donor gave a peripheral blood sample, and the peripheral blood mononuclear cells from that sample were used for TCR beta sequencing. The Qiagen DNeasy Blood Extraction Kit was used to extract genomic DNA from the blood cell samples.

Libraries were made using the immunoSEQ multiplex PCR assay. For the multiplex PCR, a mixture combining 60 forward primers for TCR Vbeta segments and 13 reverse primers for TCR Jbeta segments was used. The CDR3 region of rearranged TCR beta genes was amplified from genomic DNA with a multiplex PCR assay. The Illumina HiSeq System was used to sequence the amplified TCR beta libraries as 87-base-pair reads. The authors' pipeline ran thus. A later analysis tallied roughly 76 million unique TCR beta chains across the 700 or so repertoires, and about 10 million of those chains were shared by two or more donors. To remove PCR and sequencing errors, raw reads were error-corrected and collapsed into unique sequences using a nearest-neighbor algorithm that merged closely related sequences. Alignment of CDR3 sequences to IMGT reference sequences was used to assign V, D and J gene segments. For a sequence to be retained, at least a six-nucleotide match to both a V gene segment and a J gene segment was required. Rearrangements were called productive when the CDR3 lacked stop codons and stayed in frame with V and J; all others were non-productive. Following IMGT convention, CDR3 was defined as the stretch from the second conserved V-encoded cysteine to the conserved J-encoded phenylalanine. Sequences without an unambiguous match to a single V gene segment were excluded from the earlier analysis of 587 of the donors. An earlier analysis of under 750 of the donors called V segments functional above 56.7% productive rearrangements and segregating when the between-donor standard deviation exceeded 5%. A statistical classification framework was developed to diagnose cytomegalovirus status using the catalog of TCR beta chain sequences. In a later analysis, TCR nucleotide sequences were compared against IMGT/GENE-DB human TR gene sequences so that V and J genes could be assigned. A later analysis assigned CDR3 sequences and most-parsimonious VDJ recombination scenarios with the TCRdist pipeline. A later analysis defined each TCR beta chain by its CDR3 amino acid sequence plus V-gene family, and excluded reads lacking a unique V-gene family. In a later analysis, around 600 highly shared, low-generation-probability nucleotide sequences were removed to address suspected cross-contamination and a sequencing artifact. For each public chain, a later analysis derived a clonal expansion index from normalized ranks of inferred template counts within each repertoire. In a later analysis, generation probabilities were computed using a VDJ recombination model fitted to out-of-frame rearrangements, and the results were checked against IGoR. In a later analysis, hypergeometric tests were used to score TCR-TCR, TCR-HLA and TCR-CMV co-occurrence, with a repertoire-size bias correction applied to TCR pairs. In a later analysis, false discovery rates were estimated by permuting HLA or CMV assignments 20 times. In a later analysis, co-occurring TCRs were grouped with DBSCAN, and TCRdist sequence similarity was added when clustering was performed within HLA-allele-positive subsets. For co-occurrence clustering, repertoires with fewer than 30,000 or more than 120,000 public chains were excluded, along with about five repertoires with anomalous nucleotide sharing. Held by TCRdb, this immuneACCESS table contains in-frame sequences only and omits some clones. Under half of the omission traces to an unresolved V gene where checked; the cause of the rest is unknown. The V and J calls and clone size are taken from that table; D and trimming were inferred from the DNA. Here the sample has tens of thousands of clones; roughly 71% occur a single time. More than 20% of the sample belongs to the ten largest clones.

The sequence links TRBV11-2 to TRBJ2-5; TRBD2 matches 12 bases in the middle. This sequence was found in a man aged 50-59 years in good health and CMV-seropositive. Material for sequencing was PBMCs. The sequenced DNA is TGTGCCAGCAGCTTAGATCGACTAGCGGGAGCAGAGACCCAGTACTTC. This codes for CASSLDRLAGAETQYF.